The T cell receptor (beta chain) under discussion was sequenced for a study of blood T cell repertoires in COVID-19. Profiling relied on immunoSEQ multiplex PCR, and the TCRdb table lists in-frame clones only, not all of them. The table shows some 14,000 clones, with approximately 78% occurring only once. This CDR3 is built from 15 residues. CDR1 is MGHRA and CDR2 is YSYEKL in the germline V gene. The V end was cut by 4 bases, the J end by 1 base, with 12 bases between. This chain connects TRBV4-1 to TRBJ2-3; a possible D gene is TRBD1 (5 bases). The sample consisted of peripheral blood. The source is a man aged 80 or over with active or convalescent COVID-19. The CDR3 reads CASSLGAPRTDTQYF. CDR3 nucleotides: TGCGCCAGCAGCCTTGGGGCACCTCGCACAGATACGCAGTATTTT.